The TCR beta chain described here comes from a study of vaccination effects on CD4 cells after COVID-19. Only in-frame clones appear in the TCRdb table, and some are missing; sequencing was by immunoSEQ multiplex PCR. Here the sample spans tens of thousands of clones, over 65% being singletons. Sequencing followed a ViraFEST assay step that expanded antigen-specific CD4+ T cells with viral peptide pools. Isolating CD4+ T cells followed about 10 days of culture. The healthy vaccine recipients, who had no prior SARS-CoV-2 infection, showed negative nucleocapsid antibodies. PBMC were cultured at around 2 million per well with roughly 10 IU/ml IL-2 and 8 to 10 ug/ml peptides. Of note for this clone: Its antigen is not identified.

V lost 7 bases and J lost 0, with 3 bases in between. The CDR3 totals 12 residues. CDR1 MNHEY and CDR2 SVGAGI come from the germline V gene. The sequences come from CD4+ T cells from PBMCs cultured with HCoV-NL63 spike peptides, collected before COVID-19 vaccination. The clonotype was recovered from a human donor who received a COVID-19 vaccine. The chain joins TRBV6-5 to TRBJ1-4, with D uncertain. The CDR3 bases are TGTGCCAGCACTGCAACTAATGAAAAACTGTTTTTT. This codes for CASTATNEKLFF.